These T cell receptor beta chains were read from a single sample in a study of blood T cells in healthy people across ages. MiXCR was run by TCRdb on the 5' RACE reads, yielding one entry per CDR3 protein. The table shows under 750,000 distinct CDR3 sequences, with around half occurring only once. The specimen was blood. Every receptor here comes from an elderly man in good health. Both conserved end residues are part of each CDR3. The D gene is left open where the match is weak. Some rows mark clone size as missing; the rest say once, few, many or name a class of expanded clone.

v_call	d_call	clone_size	j_call	cdr3_nt	cdr3_aa
TRBV4-2	.	few	TRBJ2-3	TGTGCCAGCAACCAAGACCGGGATACGCAGTATTTT	CASNQDRDTQYF
TRBV29-1	.	.	TRBJ1-1	TGCAACGTTGAATCGCGCGGGGGCACTGAAGCTTTCTTT	CNVESRGGTEAFF
TRBV5-1	.	few	TRBJ1-5	TGCGCCAGCAGCTTGGGCGACAGTGCATATAGCAATCAGCCCCAGCATTTT	CASSLGDSAYSNQPQHF
TRBV12-3/TRBV12-4	TRBD2	.	TRBJ2-3	TGTGCCAGCAGTGAGCCTAGCGGGAGGGGGGATACGCAGTATTTT	CASSEPSGRGDTQYF
TRBV29-1	.	.	TRBJ2-3	TGCAGCGTTGTTCCGGGGCCCGAGCTTGGTACGCAGTATTTT	CSVVPGPELGTQYF
TRBV28	.	.	TRBJ2-7	TGTGCCAGCAGTAAGGGACAAACCTCCTACGAGCAGTACTTC	CASSKGQTSYEQYF
TRBV29-1	.	many	TRBJ1-2	TGCAGCGGCGGGGACCATCCTTATGGCTACACCTTC	CSGGDHPYGYTF
TRBV6-2/TRBV6-3	TRBD1	.	TRBJ2-1	TGTGCCTTCGGGGGACAGGGCGTTTTCGGTGAGCAGTTCTTC	CAFGGQGVFGEQFF
TRBV20-1	.	few	TRBJ1-2	TGCAGTGCTAGAGGCGACAATGCCTATGGCTACACCTTC	CSARGDNAYGYTF
TRBV25-1	TRBD1	.	TRBJ2-1	TGTGCCAGCAGTGAATTGGATAACAGGGGGTTTGAGCAGTTCTTC	CASSELDNRGFEQFF
TRBV6-5	TRBD2	many	TRBJ2-1	TGTGCCAGCAGCAATAGCGGGAGGGCCGTAAGTGAGCAGTTCTTC	CASSNSGRAVSEQFF